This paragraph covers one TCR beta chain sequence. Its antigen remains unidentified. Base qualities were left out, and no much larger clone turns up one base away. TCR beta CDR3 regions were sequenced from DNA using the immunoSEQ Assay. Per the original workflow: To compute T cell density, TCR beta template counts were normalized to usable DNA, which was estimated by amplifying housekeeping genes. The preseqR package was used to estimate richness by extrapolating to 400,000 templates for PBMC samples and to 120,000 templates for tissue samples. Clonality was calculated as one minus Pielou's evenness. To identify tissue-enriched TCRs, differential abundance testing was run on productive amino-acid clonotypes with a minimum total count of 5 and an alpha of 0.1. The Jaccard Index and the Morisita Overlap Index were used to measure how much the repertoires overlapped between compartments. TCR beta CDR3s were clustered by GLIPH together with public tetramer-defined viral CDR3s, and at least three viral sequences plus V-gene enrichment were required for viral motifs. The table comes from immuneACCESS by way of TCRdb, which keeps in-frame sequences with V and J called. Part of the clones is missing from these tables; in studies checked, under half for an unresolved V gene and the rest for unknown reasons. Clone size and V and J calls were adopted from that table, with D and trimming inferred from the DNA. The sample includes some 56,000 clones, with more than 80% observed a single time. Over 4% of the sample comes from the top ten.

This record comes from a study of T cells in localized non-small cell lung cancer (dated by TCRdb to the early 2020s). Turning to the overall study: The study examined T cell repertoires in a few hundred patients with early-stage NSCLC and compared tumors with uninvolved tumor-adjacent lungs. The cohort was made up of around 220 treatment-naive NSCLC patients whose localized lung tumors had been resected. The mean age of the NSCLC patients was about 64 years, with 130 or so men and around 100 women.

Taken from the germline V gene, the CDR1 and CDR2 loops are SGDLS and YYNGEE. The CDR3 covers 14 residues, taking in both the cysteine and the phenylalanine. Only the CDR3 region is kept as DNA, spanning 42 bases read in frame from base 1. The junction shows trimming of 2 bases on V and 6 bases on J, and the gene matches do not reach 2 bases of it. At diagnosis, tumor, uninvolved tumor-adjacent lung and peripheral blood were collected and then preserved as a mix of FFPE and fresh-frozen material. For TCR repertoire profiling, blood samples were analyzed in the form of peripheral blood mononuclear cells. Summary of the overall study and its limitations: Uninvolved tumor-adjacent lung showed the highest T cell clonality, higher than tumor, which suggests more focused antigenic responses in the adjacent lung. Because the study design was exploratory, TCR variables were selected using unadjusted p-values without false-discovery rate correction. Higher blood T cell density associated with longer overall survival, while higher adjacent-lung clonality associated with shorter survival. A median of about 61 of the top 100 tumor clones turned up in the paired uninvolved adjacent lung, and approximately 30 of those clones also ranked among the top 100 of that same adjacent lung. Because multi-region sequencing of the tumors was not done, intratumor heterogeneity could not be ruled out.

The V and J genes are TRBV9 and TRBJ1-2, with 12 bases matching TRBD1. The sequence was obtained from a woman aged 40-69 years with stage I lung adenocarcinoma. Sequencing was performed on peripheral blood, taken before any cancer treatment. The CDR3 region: CASSVGQGAHGYTF. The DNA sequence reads TGTGCCAGCAGCGTGGGACAGGGGGCGCATGGCTACACCTTC.